This TCR beta chain was observed in a study of response to subunit inactivated influenza vaccine. Study observations and caveats: A suggestion made by the authors is that each seasonal influenza vaccination recruits few new T cells.

This CDR3 is built from 15 residues. Per germline, CDR1 MGHRA and CDR2 YSYEKL. Between the trimmed V and J ends, which lost 4 bases and 2 bases, there was a span of 15 bases. TCRdb used MiXCR to reprocess the RT-PCR reads, holding one entry per CDR3 protein. The sample includes approximately 730,000 distinct CDR3 sequences, around 14% of them seen just once. Only a few counts were recorded for this clonotype. What it binds is not known. V is TRBV4-1 and J is TRBJ2-7, with a tentative D call TRBD2 (6 bases). Material: PBMCs from blood, obtained roughly 15 days before vaccination. The TCR sequence derives from a man aged 50 to 59 who received an inactivated influenza vaccine. This CDR3 reads CASSLSPGATYEQYF. The DNA of the CDR3 is TGCGCCAGCAGCCTATCTCCGGGAGCTACCTACGAGCAGTACTTC.